A selection of T cell receptor beta chains follows, all from one sample in a study of shared clonotypes between healthy human individuals. Clones were sequenced by immunoSEQ multiplex PCR, and TCRdb holds only the in-frame ones, with some missing. Among approximately 2.3 million clones, 85% to 95% were seen once, and the ten largest hold 0.39%. The specimen was naive CD4+ T cells from PBMCs. The origin of the receptors is a man aged 18 to 30 in good health. Some clones in this sample may be carry-over from other donors' samples. Both conserved end residues are part of each CDR3. A D gene is named only where the DNA matches it firmly. Expanded clones get a size class; other rows say once, few or many, or leave the size out.

>-|TRBJ2-3|-|TRBV28
CASSLENSWGDTQYF
TGTGCCAGCAGTTTAGAAAACTCCTGGGGAGATACGCAGTATTTT
>TRBD2|TRBJ2-3|-|TRBV18
CASSPGTSGYTDTQYF
TGTGCCAGCTCACCGGGGACTAGCGGGTACACAGATACGCAGTATTTT
>-|TRBJ2-3|-|TRBV11-3
CASSLDHKSTGPSTDTQYF
TGTGCCAGCAGCTTAGACCACAAATCGACAGGCCCAAGCACAGATACGCAGTATTTT
>-|TRBJ1-2|-|TRBV7-2
CASSRGRDTYGYTF
TGTGCCAGCAGCCGTGGACGGGACACCTATGGCTACACCTTC
>-|TRBJ1-5|-|TRBV7-2
CASSLRQGSQPQHF
TGTGCCAGCAGCTTAAGGCAGGGTAGTCAGCCCCAGCATTTT
>-|TRBJ2-1|-|TRBV7-2
CASSLVTSSYNEQFF
TGTGCCAGCAGCTTAGTCACGAGCTCCTACAATGAGCAGTTCTTC
>-|TRBJ2-5|-|TRBV18
CASSSSLAETQYF
TGTGCCAGCTCCTCGTCATTGGCAGAGACCCAGTACTTC
>-|TRBJ2-6|-|TRBV19
CASSIGGRANVLTF
TGTGCCAGTAGTATCGGTGGCAGGGCCAACGTCCTGACTTTC
>TRBD2|TRBJ2-3|-|TRBV11-2
CASSWTSGTDTQYF
TGTGCCAGCAGCTGGACTAGCGGGACAGATACGCAGTATTTT
>TRBD1|TRBJ1-2|few|TRBV9
CASSEGQGASGYTF
TGTGCCAGCAGTGAGGGACAGGGGGCGAGCGGCTACACCTTC
>TRBD1|TRBJ1-1|-|TRBV7-9
CASSLERTGGVKMNTEAFF
TGTGCCAGCAGCTTAGAGCGGACAGGGGGCGTCAAGATGAACACTGAAGCTTTCTTT
>-|TRBJ2-1|-|TRBV15
CATSRFTGTRGDEQFF
TGTGCCACCAGCAGATTTACCGGGACCAGAGGCGATGAGCAGTTCTTC
>TRBD1|TRBJ1-2|-|TRBV7-9
CASSITGQGGLYGYTF
TGTGCCAGCAGCATAACGGGACAGGGGGGGCTCTATGGCTACACCTTC
>TRBD2|TRBJ2-7|-|TRBV28
CASSRLAGPYEQYF
TGTGCCAGCAGTAGGCTAGCGGGCCCCTACGAGCAGTACTTC
>-|TRBJ2-3|-|TRBV5-1
CATRLGAPTDTQYF
TGCGCCACCAGACTGGGGGCGCCCACAGATACGCAGTATTTT
>-|TRBJ1-5|once|TRBV21-1
CASSKQTGEREPQHF
TGTGCCAGCAGCAAACAGACAGGGGAACGGGAGCCCCAGCATTTT
>-|TRBJ1-1|-|TRBV18
CASSPTRGRGSEAFF
TGTGCCAGCTCCCCGACGAGGGGCCGGGGGTCTGAAGCTTTCTTT
>-|TRBJ1-1|-|TRBV4-1
CASSQDQAGREAFF
TGCGCCAGCAGCCAAGATCAAGCCGGACGAGAAGCTTTCTTT
>-|TRBJ1-1|-|TRBV2
CASRVRQGNPNTEAFF
TGTGCCAGCAGAGTTCGGCAGGGGAACCCGAACACTGAAGCTTTCTTT
>-|TRBJ2-2|-|TRBV7-3
CASSLKNTGELFF
TGTGCCAGCAGCTTGAAGAACACCGGGGAGCTGTTTTTT
>-|TRBJ2-5|-|TRBV7-9
CASSSLAGQETQYF
TGTGCCAGCAGCTCCTTAGCAGGGCAAGAGACCCAGTACTTC
>-|TRBJ2-5|-|TRBV5-1
CASSPVGWSGVQQETQYF
TGCGCCAGCAGCCCCGTAGGTTGGTCGGGAGTACAACAAGAGACCCAGTACTTC
>TRBD1|TRBJ2-2|-|TRBV6-4
CASRPGGNTGELFF
TGTGCCAGCAGGCCAGGGGGGAACACCGGGGAGCTGTTTTTT
>TRBD1|TRBJ1-3|-|TRBV18
CASSQTGQGSAGNTIYF
TGTGCCAGCTCACAGACGGGACAGGGATCGGCTGGAAACACCATATATTTT
>-|TRBJ1-4|once|TRBV30
CAWSGGGSRYEKLFF
TGTGCCTGGAGTGGGGGGGGCAGTAGATATGAAAAACTGTTTTTT
>-|TRBJ2-5|-|TRBV7-3
CASSALGGQETQYF
TGTGCCAGCAGCGCCCTAGGGGGTCAAGAGACCCAGTACTTC